Following are 7 T cell receptor beta chains from one sample sequenced in a study of blood T cells in healthy people across ages. With a J-beta primer mix and a sample-barcoded 5' primer, a second PCR ran about 7 to 12 cycles. A single record per CDR3 protein comes from TCRdb applying MiXCR to the 5' RACE reads. The table lists about 780,000 distinct CDR3 sequences, roughly 26% of them singletons. The data also belong to a second study, concerning T cells of mothers and their children.

Material for sequencing was blood. Receptors originate from a boy between 5 and 17 years old in good health.

This clonotype was recorded only once. V is TRBV2 and J is TRBJ2-3, with 12 bases aligning to TRBD2. This CDR3 comprises 15 residues. Looked up from germline, CDR1 is SNHLY and CDR2 is FYNNEI. Unmatched junction bases numbered 2, after V lost 6 bases and J lost 1 base. The CDR3 DNA reads as TGTGCCAGCAGGACTAGCGGGGGCCGCACAGATACGCAGTATTTT. This encodes CASRTSGGRTDTQYF.

Only one count was recorded for this clonotype. Being one base from a much bigger clone, this may be a read error. The chain employs TRBV12-3 or TRBV12-4 and TRBJ2-1; 13 bases align to TRBD2. With V trimmed by 6 bases and J by 9 bases, 8 bases remained unmatched. This CDR3 is 15 amino acids long. DNA for the CDR3: TGTGCCAGCAGGCCTACTAGCGGGGGGGCCGGTGAGCAGTTCTTC. Amino acid sequence: CASRPTSGGAGEQFF.

The gene calls are TRBV14 and TRBJ1-2, with 8 bases lining up with TRBD1. Germline values: CDR1 SGHDN, CDR2 FVKESK. This CDR3 has 17 residues. The ends lost 2 bases at V and 0 bases at J; junction bases unmatched: 8. The CDR3 DNA reads as TGTGCCAGCAGCCAAACCCTCGGGACAGGTCCTAACTATGGCTACACCTTC. This codes for CASSQTLGTGPNYGYTF. Using reference TRBV14 and TRBJ1-2 for the parts outside the CDR3, the full variable domain is EAGVTQFPSHSVIEKGQTVTLRCDPISGHDNLYWYRRVMGKEIKFLLHFVKESKQDESGMPNNRFLAERTGGTYSTLKVQPAELEDSGVYFCASSQTLGTGPNYGYTFGSGTRLTVV.

This sequence joins TRBV20-1 and TRBJ1-6; D is ambiguous. Germline lookup yields CDR1 DFQATT and CDR2 SNEGSKA (reference sequence). CDR3 length: 11 amino acids. Trimming took 6 bases from V and 9 from J, leaving 9 bases between them. CDR3 DNA sequence: TGCAGTGCAGGCATGTTTTCACCCCTCCACTTT. As protein: CSAGMFSPLHF.

This clonotype was seen only once. The gene calls are TRBV7-3 and TRBJ2-1, with 10 nucleotides matching TRBD1. With the DNA end fitting TRBJ2-5 better, the J assignment may be wrong. CDR1 is SGHTA and CDR2 is FQGTGA in the germline V gene. CDR3 size: 16 residues. For the CDR3, the DNA is TGTGCCAGCAGCTTGAGCCCCGGGACAGGGGCCGAGACCCAGTACTTC. Residues: CASSLSPGTGAETQYF.

This clonotype has only a few counts. The rearrangement links TRBV20-1 to TRBJ2-5; perhaps TRBD2 as D (6 bases). Germline assignment: CDR1 DFQATT and CDR2 SNEGSKA (reference sequence). The germline V and J ends were trimmed by 6 bases and 2 bases, with 13 bases remaining between them. The CDR3 length is 13 residues. The CDR3 DNA is TGCAGTGCCTTCTCGGGGGTTCAAGAGACCCAGTACTTC. Encoded protein: CSAFSGVQETQYF.

This clonotype was detected only a few times. This chain connects TRBV6-5 to TRBJ1-2; D is unresolved. The germline gives CDR1 MNHEY, CDR2 SVGAGI. Trimming left V 0 bases short and J 4 bases short, with 9 bases between. This CDR3 is built from 14 residues. CDR3 coding DNA: TGTGCCAGCAGTTACTCGATGGCAGCCTATGGCTACACCTTC. Its protein product is CASSYSMAAYGYTF.